This TCR beta chain was recovered during a study of CD4+ T cells in melanoma. The germline gives CDR1 LGHNA, CDR2 YSLEER. This CDR3 region has 15 residues. V dropped 4 bases and J dropped 6; count of bases not matched to a gene: 7. General study results and limits: Neoantigen-specific CD4+ T cells in melanoma reportedly had diverse differentiation states.

Clones were sequenced by immunoSEQ multiplex PCR, and TCRdb holds only the in-frame ones, with some missing. In the table there are about 55,000 clones, roughly 69% of which are singletons. A remark on this clone: As yet, its antigen is unknown.

The clonotype originates from a human donor with melanoma. The chain links TRBV4-3 to TRBJ2-1; 9 nucleotides align to TRBD1. Sequencing was carried out using tumor tissue. For the CDR3, the DNA is TGCGCCAGCAGCCGACGGACAGGGGAGGGCAATGAGCAGTTCTTC. Translating it yields CASSRRTGEGNEQFF.